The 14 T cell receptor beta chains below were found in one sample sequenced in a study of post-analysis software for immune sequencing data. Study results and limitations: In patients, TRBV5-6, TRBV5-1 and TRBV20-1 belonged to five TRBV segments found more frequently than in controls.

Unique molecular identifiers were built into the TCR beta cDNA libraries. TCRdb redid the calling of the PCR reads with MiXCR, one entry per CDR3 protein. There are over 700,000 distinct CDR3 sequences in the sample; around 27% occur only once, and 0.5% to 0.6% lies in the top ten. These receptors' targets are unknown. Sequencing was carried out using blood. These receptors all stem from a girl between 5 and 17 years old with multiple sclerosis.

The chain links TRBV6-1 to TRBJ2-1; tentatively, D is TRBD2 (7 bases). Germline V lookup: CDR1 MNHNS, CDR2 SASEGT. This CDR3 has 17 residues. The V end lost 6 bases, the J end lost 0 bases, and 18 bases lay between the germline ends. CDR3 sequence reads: CASRRGRASGSYNEQFF. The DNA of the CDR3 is TGTGCCAGCAGGAGGGGGAGAGCTAGCGGCTCCTACAATGAGCAGTTCTTC.

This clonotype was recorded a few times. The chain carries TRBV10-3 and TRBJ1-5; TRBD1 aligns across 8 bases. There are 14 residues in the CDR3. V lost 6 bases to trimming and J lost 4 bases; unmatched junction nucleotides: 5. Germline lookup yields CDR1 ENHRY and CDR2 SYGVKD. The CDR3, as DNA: TGTGCCATCAGGGGGACAGGAGATAATCAGCCCCAGCATTTT. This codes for CAIRGTGDNQPQHF.

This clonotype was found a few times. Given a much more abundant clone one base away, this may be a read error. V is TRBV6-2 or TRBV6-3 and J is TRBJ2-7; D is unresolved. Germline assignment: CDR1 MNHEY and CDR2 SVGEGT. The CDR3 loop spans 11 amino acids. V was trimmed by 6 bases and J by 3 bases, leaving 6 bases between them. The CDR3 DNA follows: TGTGCCAGCAGCCACGACTACGAGCAGTACTTC. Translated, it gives CASSHDYEQYF.

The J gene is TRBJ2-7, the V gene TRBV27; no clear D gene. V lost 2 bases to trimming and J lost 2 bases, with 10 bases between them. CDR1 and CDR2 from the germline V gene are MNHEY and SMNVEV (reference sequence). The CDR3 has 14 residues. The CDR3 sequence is CASSLGWEPYEQYF. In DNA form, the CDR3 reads TGTGCCAGCAGTTTAGGATGGGAACCCTACGAGCAGTACTTC.

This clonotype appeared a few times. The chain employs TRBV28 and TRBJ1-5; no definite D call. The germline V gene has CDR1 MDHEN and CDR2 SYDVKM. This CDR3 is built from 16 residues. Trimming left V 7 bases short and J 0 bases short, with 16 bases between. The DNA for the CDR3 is TGTGCCAGCACACTCACTGTGCAGGATAGCAATCAGCCCCAGCATTTT. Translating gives CASTLTVQDSNQPQHF. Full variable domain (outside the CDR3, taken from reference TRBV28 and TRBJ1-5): DVKVTQSSRYLVKRTGEKVFLECVQDMDHENMFWYRQDPGLGLRLIYFSYDVKMKEKGDIPEGYSVSREKKERFSLILESASTNQTSMYLCASTLTVQDSNQPQHFGDGTRLSIL.

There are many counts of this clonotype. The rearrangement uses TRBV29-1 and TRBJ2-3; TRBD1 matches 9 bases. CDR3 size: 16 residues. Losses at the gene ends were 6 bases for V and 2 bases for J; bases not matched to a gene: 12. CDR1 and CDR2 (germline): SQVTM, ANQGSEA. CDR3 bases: TGCAGCGTCCGAGATAAGGGACAGGGAATCACAGATACGCAGTATTTT. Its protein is CSVRDKGQGITDTQYF.

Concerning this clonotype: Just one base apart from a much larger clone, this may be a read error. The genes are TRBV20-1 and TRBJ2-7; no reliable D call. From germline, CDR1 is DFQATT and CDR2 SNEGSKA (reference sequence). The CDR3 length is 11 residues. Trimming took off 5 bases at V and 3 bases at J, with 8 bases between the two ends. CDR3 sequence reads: CSAPWNYEQYF. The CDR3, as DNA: TGCAGTGCTCCATGGAACTACGAGCAGTACTTC.

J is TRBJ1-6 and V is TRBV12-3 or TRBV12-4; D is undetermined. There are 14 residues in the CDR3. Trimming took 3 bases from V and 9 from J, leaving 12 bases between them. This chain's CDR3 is CASSFGLRASPLHF. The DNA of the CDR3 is TGTGCCAGCAGTTTTGGGCTCCGGGCTTCACCCCTCCACTTT.

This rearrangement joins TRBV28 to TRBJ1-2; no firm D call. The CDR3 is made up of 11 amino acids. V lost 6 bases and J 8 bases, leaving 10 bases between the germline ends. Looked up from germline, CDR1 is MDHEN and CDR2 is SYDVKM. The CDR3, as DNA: TGTGCCAGCAGCCGGTATGGGGGCTACACCTTC. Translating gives CASSRYGGYTF.

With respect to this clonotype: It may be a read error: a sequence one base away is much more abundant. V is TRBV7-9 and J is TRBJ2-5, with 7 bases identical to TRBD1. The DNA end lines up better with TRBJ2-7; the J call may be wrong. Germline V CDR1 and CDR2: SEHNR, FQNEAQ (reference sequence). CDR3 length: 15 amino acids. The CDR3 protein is CASSLGGTASSEQYF. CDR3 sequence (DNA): TGTGCCAGCAGCTTAGGAGGGACAGCCTCCTCCGAGCAGTACTTC.

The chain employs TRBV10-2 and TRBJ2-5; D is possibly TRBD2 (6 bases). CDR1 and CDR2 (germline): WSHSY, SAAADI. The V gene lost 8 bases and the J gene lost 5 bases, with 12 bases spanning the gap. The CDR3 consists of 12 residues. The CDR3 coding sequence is TGCGCCAGCGGCGGGAACCTGGAGACCCAGTACTTC. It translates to CASGGNLETQYF.

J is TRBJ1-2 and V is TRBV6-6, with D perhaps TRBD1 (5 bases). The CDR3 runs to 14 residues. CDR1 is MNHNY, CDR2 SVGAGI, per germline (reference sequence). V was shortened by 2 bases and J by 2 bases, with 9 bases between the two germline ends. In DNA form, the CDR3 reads TGTGCCAGCAGTTACGGGGCACAAAACTATGGCTACACCTTC. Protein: CASSYGAQNYGYTF.

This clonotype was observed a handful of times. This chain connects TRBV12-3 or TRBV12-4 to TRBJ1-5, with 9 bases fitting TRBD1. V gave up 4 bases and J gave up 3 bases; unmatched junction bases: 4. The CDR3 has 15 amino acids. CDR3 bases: TGTGCCAGCAGTTCGAGGACAGGGGTCAATCAGCCCCAGCATTTT. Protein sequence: CASSSRTGVNQPQHF.

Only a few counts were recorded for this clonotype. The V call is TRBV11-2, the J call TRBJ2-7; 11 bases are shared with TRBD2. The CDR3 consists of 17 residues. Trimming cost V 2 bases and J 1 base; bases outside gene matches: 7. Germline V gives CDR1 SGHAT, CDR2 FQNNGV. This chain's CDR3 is CASSLSGSGRESYEQYF. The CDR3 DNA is TGTGCCAGCAGCTTATCCGGTAGCGGGAGGGAATCCTACGAGCAGTACTTC.